A selection of T cell receptor beta chains follows, all from one sample in a study of metastatic and nonmetastatic thyroid tumors. TCRdb re-called clones from the PCR reads using MiXCR. This sample has 84,000 or so clones, with 7.5% to 9% found just once. The sequenced sample consisted of blood. The receptors derive from a female donor with papillary thyroid cancer or a benign thyroid nodule (not recorded which). Some clones in this sample may be carry-over from other donors' samples. Both conserved end residues are part of each CDR3. A D gene is named only where the DNA matches it firmly. Only some rows state a clone size, as once, few, many or a class for expanded clones.

J gene: TRBJ2-2
clone size: many
D gene: .
V gene: TRBV12-3/TRBV12-4
CDR3 protein: CASIRLGGPNTGELFF
CDR3 DNA: TGTGCCAGCATCCGCCTTGGGGGTCCGAACACCGGGGAGCTGTTTTTT

J gene: TRBJ2-5
clone size: .
D gene: TRBD2
V gene: TRBV29-1
CDR3 protein: CSVSPGAGGETQYF
CDR3 DNA: TGCAGCGTTAGTCCGGGAGCGGGAGGGGAGACCCAGTACTTC

J gene: TRBJ2-7
clone size: many
D gene: TRBD1
V gene: TRBV10-1
CDR3 protein: CASSDRTGFDEQYF
CDR3 DNA: TGCGCCAGCAGTGACCGGACAGGATTCGACGAGCAGTACTTC

J gene: TRBJ1-5
clone size: many
D gene: .
V gene: TRBV30
CDR3 protein: CAWSFPGRYQPQHF
CDR3 DNA: TGTGCCTGGAGTTTCCCTGGCCGGTATCAGCCCCAGCATTTT

J gene: TRBJ2-3
clone size: many
D gene: .
V gene: TRBV11-1
CDR3 protein: CASSLDVPGTDTQYF
CDR3 DNA: TGTGCCAGCAGCTTAGATGTGCCCGGCACAGATACGCAGTATTTT

J gene: TRBJ2-5
clone size: many
D gene: TRBD1
V gene: TRBV18
CDR3 protein: CASSPLGTGGTETQYF
CDR3 DNA: TGTGCCAGCTCACCCCTCGGGACAGGGGGCACAGAGACCCAGTACTTC

J gene: TRBJ1-5
clone size: many
D gene: .
V gene: TRBV2
CDR3 protein: CASSDRENQPQHF
CDR3 DNA: TGTGCCAGCAGTGACAGGGAGAATCAGCCCCAGCATTTT

J gene: TRBJ2-2
clone size: many
D gene: .
V gene: TRBV29-1
CDR3 protein: CSVGTGTHYTGELFF
CDR3 DNA: TGCAGCGTGGGGACCGGGACACATTACACCGGGGAGCTGTTTTTT

J gene: TRBJ2-7
clone size: .
D gene: TRBD1
V gene: TRBV28
CDR3 protein: CASRRPSGTGFYEQYF
CDR3 DNA: TGTGCCAGCAGACGACCTTCTGGGACAGGGTTTTACGAGCAGTACTTC

J gene: TRBJ1-2
clone size: many
D gene: .
V gene: TRBV11-2
CDR3 protein: CAIFGGHDGYTF
CDR3 DNA: TGTGCCATTTTCGGGGGGCATGATGGCTACACCTTC

J gene: TRBJ1-1
clone size: many
D gene: TRBD1
V gene: TRBV7-9
CDR3 protein: CASSPRDRNTEAFF
CDR3 DNA: TGTGCCAGCAGCCCGAGGGACAGGAACACTGAAGCTTTCTTT

J gene: TRBJ2-1
clone size: many
D gene: TRBD2
V gene: TRBV6-4
CDR3 protein: CASSELGLAGVNEQFF
CDR3 DNA: TGTGCCAGCAGTGAGTTGGGACTAGCGGGGGTAAATGAGCAGTTCTTC

J gene: TRBJ2-5
clone size: many
D gene: .
V gene: TRBV9
CDR3 protein: CASSVEGDRDETQYF
CDR3 DNA: TGTGCCAGCAGCGTAGAGGGGGATAGGGATGAGACCCAGTACTTC

J gene: TRBJ2-3
clone size: .
D gene: TRBD2
V gene: TRBV6-4
CDR3 protein: CASSDRAGVLPDTQYF
CDR3 DNA: TGTGCCAGCAGTGACAGGGCGGGGGTACTACCCGATACGCAGTATTTT

J gene: TRBJ1-1
clone size: .
D gene: .
V gene: TRBV30
CDR3 protein: CAWSVSDGREAFF
CDR3 DNA: TGTGCCTGGAGTGTATCCGATGGACGTGAAGCTTTCTTT

J gene: TRBJ2-1
clone size: many
D gene: .
V gene: TRBV2
CDR3 protein: CASRSRVRAGKNEQFF
CDR3 DNA: TGTGCCAGCAGAAGCCGCGTAAGGGCAGGGAAAAATGAGCAGTTCTTC

J gene: TRBJ2-7
clone size: .
D gene: TRBD2
V gene: TRBV20-1
CDR3 protein: CSAYQRGGIDEQYF
CDR3 DNA: TGCAGTGCATACCAGCGGGGGGGGATCGACGAGCAGTACTTC

J gene: TRBJ2-3
clone size: .
D gene: TRBD2
V gene: TRBV20-1
CDR3 protein: CSASRPSGSIDTQYF
CDR3 DNA: TGCAGTGCTAGTAGGCCTAGCGGGAGTATAGATACGCAGTATTTT

J gene: TRBJ2-1
clone size: many
D gene: .
V gene: TRBV6-1
CDR3 protein: CATMEGYNEQFF
CDR3 DNA: TGTGCCACCATGGAGGGCTACAATGAGCAGTTCTTC

J gene: TRBJ1-4
clone size: few
D gene: .
V gene: TRBV20-1
CDR3 protein: CSATGGELTNEKLFF
CDR3 DNA: TGCAGTGCTACGGGCGGTGAATTAACTAATGAAAAACTGTTTTTT

J gene: TRBJ2-7
clone size: many
D gene: .
V gene: TRBV7-3
CDR3 protein: CASSSRDHEQYF
CDR3 DNA: TGTGCCAGCAGCTCCAGGGACCACGAGCAGTACTTC

J gene: TRBJ2-5
clone size: many
D gene: .
V gene: TRBV6-1
CDR3 protein: CASSERGTQYF
CDR3 DNA: TGTGCCAGCAGTGAACGCGGGACCCAGTACTTC

J gene: TRBJ2-1
clone size: many
D gene: .
V gene: TRBV7-2
CDR3 protein: CASSLAQGGFEQFF
CDR3 DNA: TGTGCCAGCAGCTTAGCGCAGGGGGGCTTTGAGCAGTTCTTC

J gene: TRBJ2-3
clone size: many
D gene: .
V gene: TRBV5-1
CDR3 protein: CASSLDDADTQYF
CDR3 DNA: TGCGCCAGCAGCTTGGACGATGCAGATACGCAGTATTTT

J gene: TRBJ2-5
clone size: many
D gene: TRBD2
V gene: TRBV4-2
CDR3 protein: CASSPGGSETQYF
CDR3 DNA: TGTGCCAGCAGCCCGGGGGGATCAGAGACCCAGTACTTC

J gene: TRBJ1-4
clone size: many
D gene: .
V gene: TRBV6-1
CDR3 protein: CASSSDRATNEKLFF
CDR3 DNA: TGTGCCAGCAGTTCCGACAGAGCAACTAATGAAAAACTGTTTTTT

J gene: TRBJ2-2
clone size: .
D gene: .
V gene: TRBV3-1
CDR3 protein: CASSQDSGVYTGELFF
CDR3 DNA: TGTGCCAGCAGCCAAGATAGTGGGGTTTACACCGGGGAGCTGTTTTTT

J gene: TRBJ1-5
clone size: .
D gene: .
V gene: TRBV6-2/TRBV6-3
CDR3 protein: CASSYDHEQPQHF
CDR3 DNA: TGTGCCAGCAGTTACGACCACGAGCAGCCCCAGCATTTT

J gene: TRBJ1-2
clone size: many
D gene: .
V gene: TRBV5-6
CDR3 protein: CASSTRYLQTGGYGYTF
CDR3 DNA: TGTGCCAGCAGCACAAGATACTTGCAGACGGGGGGTTATGGCTACACCTTC

J gene: TRBJ1-2
clone size: few
D gene: .
V gene: TRBV12-3/TRBV12-4
CDR3 protein: CASSWELGADYGYTF
CDR3 DNA: TGTGCCAGCAGTTGGGAGCTAGGGGCGGACTATGGCTACACCTTC

J gene: TRBJ2-1
clone size: many
D gene: .
V gene: TRBV19
CDR3 protein: CASESGGRYNNEQFF
CDR3 DNA: TGTGCCAGCGAGTCCGGGGGTCGGTATAACAATGAGCAGTTCTTC

J gene: TRBJ1-2
clone size: few
D gene: TRBD1
V gene: TRBV28
CDR3 protein: CASSVQGVDGYTF
CDR3 DNA: TGTGCCAGCAGTGTACAGGGGGTCGATGGCTACACCTTC

J gene: TRBJ2-6
clone size: many
D gene: .
V gene: TRBV27
CDR3 protein: CASMGAGAGANVLTF
CDR3 DNA: TGTGCCAGCATGGGGGCCGGGGCTGGGGCCAACGTCCTGACTTTC

J gene: TRBJ1-1
clone size: many
D gene: TRBD1
V gene: TRBV6-1
CDR3 protein: CASSALGGATAEAFF
CDR3 DNA: TGTGCCAGCAGTGCGTTAGGGGGCGCCACCGCTGAAGCTTTCTTT

J gene: TRBJ2-5
clone size: few
D gene: TRBD2
V gene: TRBV9
CDR3 protein: CASSPGGRETQYF
CDR3 DNA: TGTGCCAGCAGCCCCGGGGGGAGAGAGACCCAGTACTTC

J gene: TRBJ2-2
clone size: many
D gene: TRBD1
V gene: TRBV7-3
CDR3 protein: CASSLALTGKERTGELFF
CDR3 DNA: TGTGCCAGCAGCTTAGCCCTGACAGGGAAAGAAAGGACCGGGGAGCTGTTTTTT

J gene: TRBJ2-3
clone size: many
D gene: TRBD1
V gene: TRBV6-1
CDR3 protein: CASSDSLGGAEDTQYF
CDR3 DNA: TGTGCCAGCAGTGACTCCTTAGGGGGCGCAGAAGATACGCAGTATTTT

J gene: TRBJ2-1
clone size: few
D gene: TRBD2
V gene: TRBV5-1
CDR3 protein: CASGLAGESYNEQFF
CDR3 DNA: TGCGCCAGCGGTTTAGCGGGGGAATCCTACAATGAGCAGTTCTTC

J gene: TRBJ2-3
clone size: many
D gene: TRBD2
V gene: TRBV5-1
CDR3 protein: CASTFRTSGGTDTQYF
CDR3 DNA: TGCGCCAGCACCTTTCGGACTAGCGGGGGTACAGATACGCAGTATTTT

J gene: TRBJ2-7
clone size: many
D gene: TRBD2
V gene: TRBV19
CDR3 protein: CASSPGLSTYEQYF
CDR3 DNA: TGTGCCAGTAGTCCGGGACTATCCACCTACGAGCAGTACTTC

J gene: TRBJ2-6
clone size: many
D gene: .
V gene: TRBV3-1
CDR3 protein: CASSQDTGYGANVLTF
CDR3 DNA: TGTGCCAGCAGCCAAGATACGGGGTATGGGGCCAACGTCCTGACTTTC

J gene: TRBJ2-7
clone size: many
D gene: .
V gene: TRBV5-1
CDR3 protein: CASSRGTVEQYF
CDR3 DNA: TGCGCCAGCAGCCGCGGGACGGTTGAGCAGTACTTC

J gene: TRBJ2-3
clone size: few
D gene: .
V gene: TRBV5-6
CDR3 protein: CASSLAGTDTQYF
CDR3 DNA: TGTGCCAGCAGCCTGGCGGGCACAGATACGCAGTATTTT

J gene: TRBJ2-2
clone size: many
D gene: .
V gene: TRBV12-3/TRBV12-4
CDR3 protein: CASTDTTGELFF
CDR3 DNA: TGTGCCAGCACCGACACCACCGGGGAGCTGTTTTTT

J gene: TRBJ2-7
clone size: .
D gene: .
V gene: TRBV5-1
CDR3 protein: CASSLDSGRVYEQYF
CDR3 DNA: TGCGCCAGCAGCCTGGATTCGGGCAGGGTCTACGAGCAGTACTTC

J gene: TRBJ2-1
clone size: many
D gene: TRBD2
V gene: TRBV11-2
CDR3 protein: CASSYGGGAGNEQFF
CDR3 DNA: TGTGCCAGCAGCTACGGCGGGGGGGCCGGAAATGAGCAGTTCTTC

J gene: TRBJ2-5
clone size: many
D gene: TRBD1
V gene: TRBV5-1
CDR3 protein: CASSSTGGPETQYF
CDR3 DNA: TGCGCCAGCAGCTCTACAGGGGGCCCAGAGACCCAGTACTTC

J gene: TRBJ2-1
clone size: many
D gene: .
V gene: TRBV6-4
CDR3 protein: CASSDSEGGYNEQFF
CDR3 DNA: TGTGCCAGCAGTGACTCAGAGGGGGGGTACAATGAGCAGTTCTTC

J gene: TRBJ2-7
clone size: .
D gene: .
V gene: TRBV6-1
CDR3 protein: CANSGGQGRGYEQYF
CDR3 DNA: TGTGCCAACAGTGGGGGGCAGGGGAGAGGTTACGAGCAGTACTTC

J gene: TRBJ2-5
clone size: many
D gene: .
V gene: TRBV5-1
CDR3 protein: CASSLGRRNQETQYF
CDR3 DNA: TGCGCCAGCAGCCTCGGACGCCGGAACCAAGAGACCCAGTACTTC

J gene: TRBJ2-7
clone size: many
D gene: TRBD2
V gene: TRBV2
CDR3 protein: CASSFLTSGTMFREQYF
CDR3 DNA: TGTGCCAGCAGTTTTCTGACTAGCGGGACTATGTTTAGGGAGCAGTACTTC

J gene: TRBJ2-5
clone size: many
D gene: TRBD2
V gene: TRBV6-1
CDR3 protein: CASSLAGVRETQYF
CDR3 DNA: TGTGCCAGCAGCCTAGCGGGAGTTAGGGAGACCCAGTACTTC

J gene: TRBJ2-2
clone size: many
D gene: .
V gene: TRBV9
CDR3 protein: CASSVASGNTGELFF
CDR3 DNA: TGTGCCAGCAGCGTCGCCAGCGGGAACACCGGGGAGCTGTTTTTT

J gene: TRBJ1-2
clone size: few
D gene: .
V gene: TRBV5-1
CDR3 protein: CASSLGVLRGVGYTF
CDR3 DNA: TGCGCCAGCAGCTTGGGGGTCCTCCGGGGCGTTGGCTACACCTTC

J gene: TRBJ2-7
clone size: few
D gene: .
V gene: TRBV5-1
CDR3 protein: CASSLEQGLYEQYF
CDR3 DNA: TGCGCCAGCAGCTTGGAACAGGGACTATACGAGCAGTACTTC

J gene: TRBJ1-1
clone size: many
D gene: TRBD1
V gene: TRBV9
CDR3 protein: CASSAGDTGGRTEAFF
CDR3 DNA: TGTGCCAGCAGCGCCGGCGACACAGGGGGCCGAACTGAAGCTTTCTTT

J gene: TRBJ2-1
clone size: many
D gene: TRBD1
V gene: TRBV12-3/TRBV12-4
CDR3 protein: CASSRRQGGNNEQFF
CDR3 DNA: TGTGCCAGCAGCCGAAGACAGGGGGGAAACAATGAGCAGTTCTTC

J gene: TRBJ2-7
clone size: .
D gene: TRBD2
V gene: TRBV30
CDR3 protein: CAWSRWGGLAMTWEQYF
CDR3 DNA: TGTGCCTGGAGTCGGTGGGGGGGACTAGCGATGACCTGGGAGCAGTACTTC